The 32 T cell receptor beta chains below were found in one sample sequenced in a study of blood T cell repertoires in COVID-19. Generated by immunoSEQ multiplex PCR, the TCRdb table keeps only in-frame clones and is missing some. The table includes 110,000 to 150,000 clones, about four fifths detected once. The specimen sequenced was PBMCs or T cells enriched from blood (not recorded which). The receptor set was obtained from a man aged 35-49 years with acute COVID-19.

This clone was observed a single time. The J gene is TRBJ1-1, the V gene TRBV5-4; no reliable D call. V was cut by 0 bases and J by 7 bases, with 7 bases left in between. The CDR3 covers 12 residues. Germline assignment: CDR1 SGHNT and CDR2 YYREEE (reference sequence). The CDR3 DNA follows: TGTGCCAGCAGCTTGGTCGCCAGTGAAGCTTTCTTT. This sequence encodes CASSLVASEAFF.

V and J are TRBV6-2 or TRBV6-3 and TRBJ1-3, with TRBD1 identical over 7 bases. The CDR3 consists of 17 residues. Germline lookup yields CDR1 MNHEY and CDR2 SVGEGT. The V gene end was trimmed by 2 bases and the J gene end by 2 bases; junction bases not matched to a gene: 9. CDR3 sequence: CASSYDWTGVTGNTIYF. In nucleotides, the CDR3 is TGTGCCAGCAGTTACGACTGGACAGGAGTGACTGGAAACACCATATATTTT.

J is TRBJ1-5 and V is TRBV6-6; perhaps TRBD1 as D (6 bases). Germline V CDR1 and CDR2: MNHNY, SVGAGI (reference sequence). The CDR3 contains 14 residues. Trimming pared 7 bases from V and 2 bases from J, leaving 12 bases between. The CDR3 spells CASTRDTGNQPQHF. The CDR3 region has the DNA TGTGCCAGCACTCGGGACACCGGCAATCAGCCCCAGCATTTT.

The chain uses TRBV6-5 and TRBJ2-6; D is unclear. The germline V gene has CDR1 MNHEY and CDR2 SVGAGI. V lost 2 bases, J lost 0 bases, and 5 bases lay in between. The CDR3 is made up of 15 amino acids. CDR3 nucleotide sequence: TGTGCCAGCAGTTACACGGTCTCTGGGGCCAACGTCCTGACTTTC. It yields the protein CASSYTVSGANVLTF.

The rearrangement uses TRBV20-1 and TRBJ2-5, with TRBD2 matching over 16 bases. Trimming took 3 bases from V and 5 from J; bases not matched to a gene: 9. Germline V gene sequence: CDR1 DFQATT, CDR2 SNEGSKA (reference sequence). This CDR3 contains 17 residues. The CDR3 region has the DNA TGCAGTGCTAGTAAACACGGGACTAGCGGGAGGGGGGAGACCCAGTACTTC. It translates to CSASKHGTSGRGETQYF.

The rearrangement uses TRBV7-9 and TRBJ1-5; TRBD1 agrees at 7 bases. The CDR3 is made up of 14 amino acids. Germline values: CDR1 SEHNR, CDR2 FQNEAQ (reference sequence). The V segment lost 3 bases and the J segment 6 bases; nucleotides outside the gene matches: 5. The CDR3 sequence: CASSFQGVGQPQHF. In DNA, the CDR3 is TGTGCCAGCAGCTTTCAGGGGGTCGGTCAGCCCCAGCATTTT.

The chain couples TRBV19 to TRBJ2-5, with D possibly matching TRBD1 (5 bases). The CDR3 covers 14 residues. V dropped 3 bases and J dropped 1 base, with 9 bases sitting between them. CDR1 LNHDA and CDR2 SQIVND come from the germline V gene (reference sequence). CDR3 region: CASSMRQGQETQYF. The CDR3 DNA reads TGTGCCAGTAGTATGCGGCAGGGCCAAGAGACCCAGTACTTC.

V and J are TRBV7-2 and TRBJ2-7, with 9 bases that match TRBD1. The trim removed 4 bases at V and 3 bases at J, leaving 10 bases unmatched. This CDR3 has 16 residues. Germline V gene lookup returns CDR1 SGHTA and CDR2 FQGNSA. The DNA of the CDR3 is TGTGCCAGCAGCTCGCCCCTGGACAGGGGTATCTACGAGCAGTACTTC. This codes for CASSSPLDRGIYEQYF.

The gene calls are TRBV5-8 and TRBJ1-6; 9 bases match TRBD1. With V trimmed by 1 base and J by 0 bases, 5 bases remained unmatched. The CDR3 is 18 residues long. From germline, CDR1 is SGHTS and CDR2 YDEGEE. Here the CDR3 DNA reads TGTGCCAGCAGCTTGACAGGGGGCGAGAGCTCCTATAATTCACCCCTCCACTTT. Translating gives CASSLTGGESSYNSPLHF.

CDR3 residues: CASSPNAPGQTNQPQHF. The CDR3 DNA reads TGTGCCAGCAGCCCCAACGCACCGGGACAAACTAATCAGCCCCAGCATTTT. This chain links TRBV7-9 with TRBJ1-5, with a possible D match to TRBD1 (6 bases). V was clipped by 5 bases and J by 4 bases, with 21 bases between them. Germline-derived CDR1 and CDR2 are SEHNR and FQNEAQ (reference sequence). This CDR3 is 17 amino acids long.

This rearrangement joins TRBV4-3 to TRBJ1-1; the match to TRBD1 covers 9 bases. The CDR3 is 15 amino acids. Germline loops: CDR1 LGHNA, CDR2 YSLEER. J lost 7 bases, V lost 3 bases, and 9 bases had no gene match. This CDR3 reads CASSQDRDRVIEAFF. The CDR3 nucleotides are TGCGCCAGCAGCCAGGACCGGGACAGGGTAATTGAAGCTTTCTTT.

This clone was counted a few times. This chain connects TRBV6-2 or TRBV6-3 to TRBJ2-7; unclear D gene. This CDR3 has 11 amino acids. V was trimmed by 2 bases and J by 3 bases, leaving 2 bases between them. Germline V gene lookup returns CDR1 MNHEY and CDR2 SVGEGT. In nucleotides, the CDR3 is TGTGCCAGCAGTTACCACTACGAGCAGTACTTC. Translated, it gives CASSYHYEQYF.

In its sample, this clone was seen once. The genes are TRBV5-6 and TRBJ2-7, with TRBD1 matching over 8 bases. The V and J ends lost 4 bases and 2 bases, in that order; junction bases with no gene match: 8. The CDR3 is made up of 15 amino acids. Germline V CDR1 and CDR2: SGHDT, YYEEEE. The CDR3 DNA reads as TGTGCCAGCAGCCAAGGACAGGGATCTACCTACGAGCAGTACTTC. This translates into CASSQGQGSTYEQYF. The full variable domain, in which reference TRBV5-6 and TRBJ2-7 provide the parts outside the CDR3, is DAGVTQSPTHLIKTRGQQVTLRCSPKSGHDTVSWYQQALGQGPQFIFQYYEEEERQRGNFPDRFSGHQFPNYSSELNVNALLLGDSALYLCASSQGQGSTYEQYFGPGTRLTVT.

This chain joins TRBV5-1 and TRBJ2-3, with 7 nucleotides matching TRBD1. V shed 4 bases, J shed 3 bases, and the junction held 8 bases outside the gene matches. In germline, CDR1 is SGHRS, CDR2 YFSETQ. The CDR3 runs to 15 residues. This CDR3 reads CASSPQGQLTDTQYF. CDR3 DNA sequence: TGCGCCAGCAGCCCACAGGGACAGTTGACAGATACGCAGTATTTT. The complete variable domain, with remaining parts taken from reference TRBV5-1 and TRBJ2-3, reads KAGVTQTPRYLIKTRGQQVTLSCSPISGHRSVSWYQQTPGQGLQFLFEYFSETQRNKGNFPGRFSGRQFSNSRSEMNVSTLELGDSALYLCASSPQGQLTDTQYFGPGTRLTVL.

The rearrangement joins TRBV9 to TRBJ1-2, with D maybe TRBD1 (6 bases). Trimming left V 2 bases short and J 0 bases short, with 11 bases between. The CDR3 contains 15 residues. Germline CDR1 is SGDLS and CDR2 is YYNGEE. CDR3 sequence (DNA): TGTGCCAGCAGCGTTCTACAGGGTTCTAACTATGGCTACACCTTC. The encoded protein is CASSVLQGSNYGYTF.

This clone was recorded once. V is TRBV11-2 and J is TRBJ2-1, with TRBD2 matching 7 bases. V shed 4 bases and J 3 bases; nucleotides not matched to a gene: 9. The CDR3 is 16 amino acids. CDR1 and CDR2 (germline): SGHAT, FQNNGV. CDR3 DNA: TGTGCCAGCAGCTCGGGACTACACGGGGGCTACAATGAGCAGTTCTTC. This sequence encodes CASSSGLHGGYNEQFF. Full variable domain (rest looked up from reference TRBV11-2 and TRBJ2-1): EAGVAQSPRYKIIEKRQSVAFWCNPISGHATLYWYQQILGQGPKLLIQFQNNGVVDDSQLPKDRFSAERLKGVDSTLKIQPAKLEDSAVYLCASSSGLHGGYNEQFFGPGTRLTVL.

CDR3 amino acids: CASSRDRASSSYEQYF. DNA of the CDR3: TGTGCCAGCAGCCGGGACAGGGCCTCTAGCTCCTACGAGCAGTACTTC. The V gene is TRBV3-1 (or the pseudogene TRBV3-2), the J gene TRBJ2-7, with TRBD1 matching 9 bases. This CDR3 has 16 residues. V lost 4 bases, J lost 0 bases, and 7 bases stayed unmatched. CDR1 LGHDT and CDR2 YNNKEL come from the germline V gene (reference sequence).

The chain combines TRBV6-1 with TRBJ1-2; D ambiguous. Deletions cut 2 bases from V and 3 bases from J, with 7 bases between. Germline V gene sequence: CDR1 MNHNS, CDR2 SASEGT. This CDR3 has 13 amino acids. CDR3 sequence: CASSEPTDYGYTF. Written as DNA, the CDR3 is TGTGCCAGCAGTGAACCAACAGACTATGGCTACACCTTC.

J is TRBJ1-4 and V is TRBV4-1; 8 bases agree with TRBD1. The CDR3 totals 15 residues. Germline V gene lookup returns CDR1 MGHRA and CDR2 YSYEKL. The junction had 8 bases not matched to a gene; V was cut back by 3 bases and J by 8 bases. The CDR3, as DNA: TGCGCCAGCAGCCAGGGCGGGACAGGCCTCGAAAAACTGTTTTTT. Translated: CASSQGGTGLEKLFF.

The V call is TRBV6-5, the J call TRBJ2-1; TRBD2 aligns across 8 bases. Germline V CDR1 and CDR2: MNHEY, SVGAGI. The length of the CDR3 is 15 residues. Trimming at V came to 3 bases and at J to 2 bases, leaving 3 bases not matched to a gene. This CDR3 reads CASSYRGGPYNEQFF. CDR3 DNA: TGTGCCAGCAGTTATCGGGGGGGACCCTACAATGAGCAGTTCTTC.

In this sample, this clone turned up a few times. The chain combines TRBV11-2 with TRBJ1-1; 7 bases fit TRBD1. With 0 bases clipped from V and 5 bases from J, the junction kept 12 bases outside the gene matches. Germline V gene lookup returns CDR1 SGHAT and CDR2 FQNNGV. CDR3 length equals 17 residues. DNA for the CDR3: TGTGCCAGCAGCTTAGAGTCCAGGGGGTACGAGGGGACTGAAGCTTTCTTT. It specifies CASSLESRGYEGTEAFF.

The gene calls are TRBV4-3 and TRBJ2-5; the match to TRBD1 covers 9 bases. The CDR3 is 15 amino acids. Trimming removed 3 bases from V and 4 bases from J; junction bases left unmatched: 6. Germline CDR1 and CDR2: LGHNA and YSLEER. The CDR3 DNA is TGCGCCAGCAGCCACGGACAGGGGTCGAGAGAGACCCAGTACTTC. It is translated as CASSHGQGSRETQYF.

The genes are TRBV5-6 and TRBJ1-2, with TRBD1 identical over 8 bases. After removal of 4 bases from V and 7 bases from J, the junction contained 9 bases not matched to a gene. Germline V gene lookup returns CDR1 SGHDT and CDR2 YYEEEE. This CDR3 has 14 residues. The CDR3 DNA sequence: TGTGCCAGCAGCCTATCGGACAGGGACTTTGGCTACACCTTC. It yields the protein CASSLSDRDFGYTF.

The chain joins TRBV28 to TRBJ2-5; 7 nucleotides agree with TRBD2. The CDR3 runs to 13 residues. Unmatched junction bases numbered 3, after V lost 3 bases and J lost 5 bases. Germline loops: CDR1 MDHEN, CDR2 SYDVKM. CDR3 loop: CASSFLGGETQYF. As DNA, the CDR3 is TGTGCCAGCAGTTTTCTCGGGGGGGAGACCCAGTACTTC.

This clone was detected only once. The chain combines TRBV7-9 with TRBJ1-1; D not certain. CDR3 length equals 13 residues. V was cut by 8 bases and J by 1 base, with 11 bases left in between. The germline CDR1 and CDR2 sequences are SEHNR and FQNEAQ (reference sequence). CDR3 DNA sequence: TGTGCCAGCGCTAACGAGGGGAACACTGAAGCTTTCTTT. It encodes CASANEGNTEAFF. Looking up the rest from reference TRBV7-9 and TRBJ1-1 gives the full variable domain: DTGVSQNPRHKITKRGQNVTFRCDPISEHNRLYWYRQTLGQGPEFLTYFQNEAQLEKSRLLSDRFSAERPKGSFSTLEIQRTEQGDSAMYLCASANEGNTEAFFGQGTRLTVV.

The genes are TRBV7-9 and TRBJ2-2, with 7 bases aligning to TRBD1. Per the germline V gene, CDR1 is SEHNR and CDR2 is FQNEAQ (reference sequence). CDR3 length: 15 amino acids. V dropped 5 bases and J dropped 1; count of bases not matched to a gene: 4. CDR3 sequence reads: CASSRDSMNTGELFF. Here the CDR3 DNA reads TGTGCCAGCAGCCGGGACAGCATGAACACCGGGGAGCTGTTTTTT.

V usage is TRBV10-3 and J usage is TRBJ2-5; the D is unclear. This CDR3 is built from 13 residues. Germline V CDR1 and CDR2: ENHRY, SYGVKD. The ends were cut back, 3 bases at V and 3 bases at J, with 8 bases in the middle. This chain's CDR3 is CAISETGEETQYF. The CDR3 DNA is TGTGCCATCAGTGAAACCGGAGAAGAGACCCAGTACTTC.

This clone came up a few times. V and J are TRBV6-5 and TRBJ2-6; maybe TRBD1 (6 bases). Germline loops: CDR1 MNHEY, CDR2 SVGAGI. There are 16 residues in the CDR3. Between the trimmed V and J ends, which lost 0 bases and 2 bases, there was a span of 8 bases. CDR3 loop: CASSYSGTTGANVLTF. CDR3 sequence (DNA): TGTGCCAGCAGTTACTCGGGGACAACTGGGGCCAACGTCCTGACTTTC.

The rearrangement links TRBV5-5 to TRBJ2-3; 7 bases align to TRBD2. Germline V gene data show CDR1 as SGHKS and CDR2 as YYEKEE (reference sequence). With 2 bases clipped from V and 4 bases from J, the junction kept 10 bases outside the gene matches. CDR3 size: 16 residues. In nucleotides, the CDR3 is TGTGCCAGCAGCTTTTTTTCATCGGGGGGTGCAGATACGCAGTATTTT. This translates into CASSFFSSGGADTQYF.

The rearrangement uses TRBV9 and TRBJ2-1, with 8 bases fitting TRBD1. There are 13 residues in the CDR3. Germline trimming cut 3 bases from V and 10 bases from J; bases unmatched to any gene: 6. From germline, CDR1 is SGDLS and CDR2 YYNGEE. As DNA, the CDR3 is TGTGCCAGCAGCGGCCCGGGACAGGCAGAGCAGTTCTTC. Amino acids: CASSGPGQAEQFF.

The gene calls are TRBV19 and TRBJ1-5; D call uncertain. V lost 2 bases, J lost 2 bases, and 10 bases lay in between. CDR1 and CDR2 from the germline V gene are LNHDA and SQIVND (reference sequence). The CDR3 runs 15 residues. CDR3 sequence reads: CASSILVGGNQPQHF. The DNA for the CDR3 is TGTGCCAGTAGTATACTTGTGGGAGGCAATCAGCCCCAGCATTTT.

The genes are TRBV28 and TRBJ1-4; D call uncertain. Trimming cost V 5 bases and J 5 bases, with 15 bases left between them. This CDR3 contains 15 residues. Germline V gene sequence: CDR1 MDHEN, CDR2 SYDVKM. The CDR3 is CASSHTLQRNEKLFF. DNA for the CDR3: TGTGCCAGCAGTCACACCCTCCAACGAAATGAAAAACTGTTTTTT.